This paragraph covers one T cell receptor (beta chain) sequence. Its matching antigen is unknown. The CDR3 has 16 amino acids. The germline V gene has CDR1 SGDLS and CDR2 YYNGEE. V dropped 4 bases and J dropped 1; count of bases not matched to a gene: 5. Excluded were patients having autoimmune disease history or systemic immunosuppression. The data derive from a study of OX40 agonist ivuxolimab in advanced cancers. In the study overall: Earlier treatment with anti-PD-1, anti-PD-L1 or anti-CTLA-4 was permitted, and roughly 40% had received some.

General study results and limits: Some nonresponders additionally presented with little normalized T-cell clonal expansion. Blood T cells, both CD4+ and CD8+, expanded clonally by week 6 at 0.1 to 3.0 mg/kg.

Libraries were prepared by immunoSEQ multiplex PCR; TCRdb keeps only in-frame clonotypes and omits some of them. The sample has 70,000 or so clones, about 85% seen once. The sequence was collected from an adult with an advanced solid tumor such as melanoma, head and neck, liver or kidney cancer. The chain combines TRBV9 with TRBJ2-2, with 9 bases matching TRBD1. The sequencing here drew on CD4+ or CD8+ T cells sorted from blood, taken in a trial of the OX40 agonist ivuxolimab. CDR3 region: CASSSDRGGNTGELFF. In nucleotides, the CDR3 is TGTGCCAGCAGCTCCGACAGGGGGGGGAACACCGGGGAGCTGTTTTTT.